This T cell receptor (beta chain) stems from a study of T cell repertoires in ileal Crohn's disease. Study-level information: About half of patients got postoperative therapy: about twelve thiopurines, under 20 anti-TNF. Whole-study findings and limits: High-frequency clones were more common in sorted CD8 than CD4 cells.

Per sample, roughly 500 nanograms of biopsy DNA were TCRB immunosequenced. This table comes from immunoSEQ multiplex PCR, and its TCRdb copy is limited to in-frame clones, with some not included. The sample includes some 9,000 clones, roughly four fifths of them seen just once. The germline V gene encodes CDR1 SNHLY and CDR2 FYNNEI. J was trimmed by 7 bases and V by 4 bases; bases with no gene match: 5. The CDR3 consists of 13 residues. As for this clone: Its antigen remains unknown.

This TCR was sampled from an adult with Crohn's disease. Sequencing was done on a sample of ileal tissue. The genes are TRBV2 and TRBJ2-7, with 9 bases lining up with TRBD2. CDR3 nucleotide sequence: TGTGCCAGCAGTGCCGGCCTAGCGGGAGAGCAGTACTTC. Amino acids: CASSAGLAGEQYF.